These T cell receptor beta chains were read from a single sample in a study of beta chain features in type 1 diabetes. The repertoire was sequenced with immunoSEQ multiplex PCR; TCRdb's copy has only in-frame clones and lacks some. Counted here are 130,000 or so clones, 9% occurring once; the ten biggest clones make up around 0.7%. Material: central memory CD4+ T cells from blood. These TCRs come from a man aged 25-45 years with type 1 diabetes. The CDR3 runs from the conserved cysteine through the conserved F or W. A D gene is named only where the DNA matches it firmly. For some rows the clone size is stated as once, few or many, or as a class when expanded; others skip it.

j_call: TRBJ2-7
d_call: .
clone_size: few
v_call: TRBV6-5
cdr3_nt: TGTGCCAGCAGTTTACAGGGGACCGGGAGACACTTC
cdr3_aa: CASSLQGTGRHF

j_call: TRBJ1-3
d_call: .
clone_size: .
v_call: TRBV18
cdr3_nt: TGTGCCAGCTCACCACGACAGACGTCTAGCTCTGGAAACACCATATATTTT
cdr3_aa: CASSPRQTSSSGNTIYF

j_call: TRBJ2-7
d_call: .
clone_size: few
v_call: TRBV6-5
cdr3_nt: TGTGCCAGCAGTTCCCGGCAGGGATCTTCCGAGCAGTACTTC
cdr3_aa: CASSSRQGSSEQYF

j_call: TRBJ2-3
d_call: .
clone_size: few
v_call: TRBV28
cdr3_nt: TGTGCCAGCAGACGCGGGGAAACCAGCACAGATACGCAGTATTTT
cdr3_aa: CASRRGETSTDTQYF

j_call: TRBJ2-7
d_call: TRBD1
clone_size: .
v_call: TRBV27
cdr3_nt: TGTGCCAGCAGTTTAAACCGGGACAGCACCTACGAGCAGTACTTC
cdr3_aa: CASSLNRDSTYEQYF

j_call: TRBJ2-4
d_call: .
clone_size: .
v_call: TRBV20-1
cdr3_nt: TGCAGTGCTAGCCGGGACATCCTTCAGTACTTC
cdr3_aa: CSASRDILQYF

j_call: TRBJ1-2
d_call: .
clone_size: few
v_call: TRBV6-6
cdr3_nt: TGTGCCAGCGTCGCAGGCGGGAACTATGGCTACACCTTC
cdr3_aa: CASVAGGNYGYTF

j_call: TRBJ2-5
d_call: TRBD1
clone_size: .
v_call: TRBV7-9
cdr3_nt: TGTGCCAGCAGCTTTAGCTCGGACAGGGGGGATTTCCAAGAGACCCAGTACTTC
cdr3_aa: CASSFSSDRGDFQETQYF

j_call: TRBJ2-7
d_call: .
clone_size: .
v_call: TRBV13
cdr3_nt: TGTGCCAGCAGCTCGCTTGGAGGCGGCTTCGAGCAGTACTTC
cdr3_aa: CASSSLGGGFEQYF

j_call: TRBJ1-2
d_call: TRBD1
clone_size: few
v_call: TRBV28
cdr3_nt: TGTGCCAGCAGTTCTGGGGACAGCTATGGCTACACCTTC
cdr3_aa: CASSSGDSYGYTF